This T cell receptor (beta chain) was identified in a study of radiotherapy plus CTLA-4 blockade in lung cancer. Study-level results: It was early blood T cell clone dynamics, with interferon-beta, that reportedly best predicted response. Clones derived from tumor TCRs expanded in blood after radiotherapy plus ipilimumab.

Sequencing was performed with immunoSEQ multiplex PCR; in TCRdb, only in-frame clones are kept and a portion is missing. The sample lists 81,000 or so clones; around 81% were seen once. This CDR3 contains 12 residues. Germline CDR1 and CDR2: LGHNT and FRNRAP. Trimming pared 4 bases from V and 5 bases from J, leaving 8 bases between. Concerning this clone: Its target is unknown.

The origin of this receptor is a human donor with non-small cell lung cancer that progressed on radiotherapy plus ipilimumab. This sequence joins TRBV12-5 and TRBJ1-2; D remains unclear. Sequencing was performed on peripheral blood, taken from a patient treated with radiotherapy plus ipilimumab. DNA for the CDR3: TGTGCTAGTGGTTCGACGAATTATGGCTACACCTTC. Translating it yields CASGSTNYGYTF.